This is a list of T cell receptor beta chains from one sample in a study of metastatic and nonmetastatic thyroid tumors. MiXCR re-clonotyped the PCR reads for TCRdb. This table holds tens of thousands of clones, roughly 15% found once. Source material: tumor tissue. The receptors were sampled from a female donor with papillary thyroid cancer or a benign thyroid nodule (not recorded which). Some clones in this sample may be carry-over from other donors' samples. Both conserved end residues are part of each CDR3. A D gene is named only where the DNA matches it firmly. Clone size, where shown, is once, few, many, or a class for clones that have expanded.

-,15,many,TRBV11-2,TRBJ2-7,CASSLVPKGVYEQYF,TGTGCCAGCAGCTTAGTTCCTAAAGGGGTTTACGAGCAGTACTTC
-,14,many,TRBV9,TRBJ2-1,CASSVAPSGYEQFF,TGTGCCAGCAGCGTAGCCCCATCGGGCTATGAGCAGTTCTTC
TRBD1,15,many,TRBV7-6,TRBJ1-1,CASSLATGASTEAFF,TGTGCCAGCAGCTTAGCTACAGGGGCTAGCACTGAAGCTTTCTTT
-,15,many,TRBV2,TRBJ1-1,CASSALGQPYTEAFF,TGTGCCAGCAGTGCCCTAGGTCAACCCTACACTGAAGCTTTCTTT
TRBD1,14,medium-sized,TRBV6-1,TRBJ2-3,CASRQGASTDTQYF,TGTGCCAGCAGACAGGGGGCTAGCACAGATACGCAGTATTTT
-,18,many,TRBV19,TRBJ1-4,CASTTARARTRTNEKLFF,TGTGCCAGTACCACCGCCAGGGCCCGGACTCGAACTAATGAAAAACTGTTTTTT
TRBD1,14,many,TRBV5-1,TRBJ2-5,CASSFGQGRETQYF,TGCGCCAGCAGCTTCGGACAGGGAAGGGAGACCCAGTACTTC
TRBD1,20,many,TRBV28,TRBJ1-5,CASSLAGTAIRLDSNQPQHF,TGTGCCAGCAGTTTGGCGGGGACAGCTATAAGATTAGATAGCAATCAGCCCCAGCATTTT
-,11,many,TRBV20-1,TRBJ2-5,CSAAPGETQYF,TGCAGTGCCGCCCCTGGAGAGACCCAGTACTTC
-,18,medium-sized,TRBV4-1,TRBJ2-7,CASSQEVSRSLLSYEQYF,TGCGCCAGCAGCCAAGAGGTTTCCAGGTCACTACTCTCCTACGAGCAGTACTTC
-,11,-,TRBV18,TRBJ2-3,CASSRTDTQYF,TGTGCCAGCTCACGCACAGATACGCAGTATTTT
TRBD1,15,-,TRBV30,TRBJ1-2,CAWSVGQGALDGYTF,TGTGCCTGGAGTGTGGGACAGGGGGCTCTCGATGGCTACACCTTC
-,12,many,TRBV20-1,TRBJ2-7,CSAVGSVYEQYF,TGCAGTGCGGTAGGGTCCGTCTACGAGCAGTACTTC
TRBD1,15,many,TRBV2,TRBJ1-4,CASSELGQFNEKLFF,TGTGCCAGCAGTGAATTGGGACAGTTTAATGAAAAACTGTTTTTT
-,14,-,TRBV18,TRBJ2-3,CASSRGSDTDTQYF,TGTGCCAGCTCCAGGGGTAGCGACACAGATACGCAGTATTTT
-,15,once,TRBV9,TRBJ2-1,CVSSVAYSSYNEQFF,TGTGTCAGCAGTGTAGCCTATAGCTCCTACAATGAGCAGTTCTTC
TRBD1,14,many,TRBV29-1,TRBJ1-2,CSVAGDRVNYGYTF,TGCAGCGTCGCCGGGGACAGGGTTAACTATGGCTACACCTTC
TRBD1,16,many,TRBV7-6,TRBJ2-1,CASSFITGDFYNEQFF,TGTGCCAGCAGCTTCATAACAGGGGATTTCTACAATGAGCAGTTCTTC
-,13,few,TRBV2,TRBJ2-7,CASSEETHYEQYF,TGTGCCAGCAGTGAAGAAACCCACTACGAGCAGTACTTC
TRBD1,13,many,TRBV3-1,TRBJ2-7,CASSRRDSYEQYF,TGTGCCAGCAGCCGCCGGGACAGCTACGAGCAGTACTTC
TRBD1,17,-,TRBV28,TRBJ1-1,CASTPGTGGSWWTEAFF,TGTGCCAGCACCCCCGGAACAGGGGGCAGTTGGTGGACTGAAGCTTTCTTT
-,16,few,TRBV12-3/TRBV12-4,TRBJ2-3,CASSFSNRPSTDTQYF,TGTGCCAGCAGTTTCTCTAACAGGCCCAGCACAGATACGCAGTATTTT
-,15,medium-sized,TRBV3-1,TRBJ2-2,CASSPRRVSTGELFF,TGTGCCAGCAGCCCGCGCCGGGTCTCGACCGGGGAGCTGTTTTTT
TRBD1,16,many,TRBV20-1,TRBJ1-1,CSARPFHRGVNTEAFF,TGCAGTGCTAGACCATTTCACAGGGGGGTGAACACTGAAGCTTTCTTT
TRBD1,14,many,TRBV2,TRBJ1-1,CASSVTGLGTEAFF,TGTGCCAGCAGCGTGACAGGGCTCGGCACTGAAGCTTTCTTT